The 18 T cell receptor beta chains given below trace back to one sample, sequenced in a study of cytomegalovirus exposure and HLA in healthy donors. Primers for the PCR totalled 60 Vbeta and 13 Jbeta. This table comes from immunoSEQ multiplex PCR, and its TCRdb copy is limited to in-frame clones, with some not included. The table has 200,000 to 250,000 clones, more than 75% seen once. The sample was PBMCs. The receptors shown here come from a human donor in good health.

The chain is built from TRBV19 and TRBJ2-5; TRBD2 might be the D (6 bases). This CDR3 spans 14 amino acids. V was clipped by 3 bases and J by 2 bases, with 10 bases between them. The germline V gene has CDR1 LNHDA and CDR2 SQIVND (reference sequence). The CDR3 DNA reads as TGTGCCAGTAGTATTGGGAGGAGACAAGAGACCCAGTACTTC. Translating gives CASSIGRRQETQYF.

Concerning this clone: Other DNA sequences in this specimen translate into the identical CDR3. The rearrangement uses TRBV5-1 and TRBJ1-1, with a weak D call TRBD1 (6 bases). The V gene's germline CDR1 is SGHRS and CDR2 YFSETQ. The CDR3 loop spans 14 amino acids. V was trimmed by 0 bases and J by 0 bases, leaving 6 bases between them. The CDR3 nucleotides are TGCGCCAGCAGCTTGGGGGACATGAACACTGAAGCTTTCTTT. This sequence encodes CASSLGDMNTEAFF.

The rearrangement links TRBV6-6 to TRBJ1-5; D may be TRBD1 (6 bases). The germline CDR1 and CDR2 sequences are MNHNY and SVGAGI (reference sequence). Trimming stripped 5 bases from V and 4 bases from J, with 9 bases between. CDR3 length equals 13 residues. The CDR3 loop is CASSDRRNQPQHF. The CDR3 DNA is TGTGCCAGCAGTGACAGGAGGAATCAGCCCCAGCATTTT.

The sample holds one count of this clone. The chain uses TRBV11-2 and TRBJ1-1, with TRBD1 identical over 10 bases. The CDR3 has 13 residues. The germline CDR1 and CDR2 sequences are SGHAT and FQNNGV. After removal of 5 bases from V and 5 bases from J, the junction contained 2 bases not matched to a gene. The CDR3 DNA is TGTGCCAGCAGCCGGGACAGGGGTACTGAAGCTTTCTTT. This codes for CASSRDRGTEAFF.

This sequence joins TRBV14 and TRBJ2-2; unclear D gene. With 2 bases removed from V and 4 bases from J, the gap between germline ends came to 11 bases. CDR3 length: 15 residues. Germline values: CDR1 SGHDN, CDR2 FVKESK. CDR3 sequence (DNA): TGTGCCAGCAGCCAATGGCGGTTAGGCACCGGGGAGCTGTTTTTT. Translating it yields CASSQWRLGTGELFF.

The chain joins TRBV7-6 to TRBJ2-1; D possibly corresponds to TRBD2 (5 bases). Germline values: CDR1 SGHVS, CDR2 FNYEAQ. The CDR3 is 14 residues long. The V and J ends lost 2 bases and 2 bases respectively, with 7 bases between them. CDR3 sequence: CASSLSGTYNEQFF. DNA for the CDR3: TGTGCCAGCAGCTTATCGGGGACCTACAATGAGCAGTTCTTC.

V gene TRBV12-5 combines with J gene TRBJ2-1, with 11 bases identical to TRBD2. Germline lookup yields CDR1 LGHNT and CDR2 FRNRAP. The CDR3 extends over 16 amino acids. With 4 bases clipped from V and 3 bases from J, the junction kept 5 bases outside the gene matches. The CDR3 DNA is TGTGCTAGTGGTTGGATGACTAGCGGGGACTACAATGAGCAGTTCTTC. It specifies CASGWMTSGDYNEQFF.

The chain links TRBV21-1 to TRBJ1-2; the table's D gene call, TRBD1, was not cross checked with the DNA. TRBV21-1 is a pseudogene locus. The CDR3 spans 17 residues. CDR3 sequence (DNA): TGTGCCAGCAGCAAACATCAACAGGGCCCTGCCGTCTATGGCTACACCTTC. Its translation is CASSKHQQGPAVYGYTF.

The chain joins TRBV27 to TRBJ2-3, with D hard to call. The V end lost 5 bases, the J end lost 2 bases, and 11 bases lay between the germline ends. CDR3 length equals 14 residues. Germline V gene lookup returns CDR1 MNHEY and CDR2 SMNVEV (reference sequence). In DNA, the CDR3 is TGTGCCAGCAGTGCGACTCGAAACACAGATACGCAGTATTTT. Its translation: CASSATRNTDTQYF.

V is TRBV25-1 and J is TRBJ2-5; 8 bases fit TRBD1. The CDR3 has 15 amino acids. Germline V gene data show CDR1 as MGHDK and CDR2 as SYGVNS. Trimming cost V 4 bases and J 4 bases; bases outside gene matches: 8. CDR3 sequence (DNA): TGTGCCAGCAGTGCAGCGACAGGGACAGGAGAGACCCAGTACTTC. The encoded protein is CASSAATGTGETQYF.

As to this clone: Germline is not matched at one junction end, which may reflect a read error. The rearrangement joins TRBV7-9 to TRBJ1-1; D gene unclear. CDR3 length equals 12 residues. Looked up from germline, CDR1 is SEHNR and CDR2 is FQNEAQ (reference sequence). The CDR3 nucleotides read TGTTCCAGCTCCCAGGAGGGCACTGAAGCTTTCTTT. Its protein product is CSSSQEGTEAFF.

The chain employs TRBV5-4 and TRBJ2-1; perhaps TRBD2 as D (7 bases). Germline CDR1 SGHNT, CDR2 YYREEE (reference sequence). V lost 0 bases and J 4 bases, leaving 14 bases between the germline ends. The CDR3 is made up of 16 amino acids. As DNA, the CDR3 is TGTGCCAGCAGCTTGGGTGGACAGCGGGGATACAATGAGCAGTTCTTC. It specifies CASSLGGQRGYNEQFF.

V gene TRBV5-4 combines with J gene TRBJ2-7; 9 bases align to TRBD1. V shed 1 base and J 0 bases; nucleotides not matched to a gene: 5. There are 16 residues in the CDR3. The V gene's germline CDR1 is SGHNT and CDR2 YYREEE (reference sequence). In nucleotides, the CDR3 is TGTGCCAGCAGCTTGCCCCCGGGACAGGGCTCCTACGAGCAGTACTTC. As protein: CASSLPPGQGSYEQYF.

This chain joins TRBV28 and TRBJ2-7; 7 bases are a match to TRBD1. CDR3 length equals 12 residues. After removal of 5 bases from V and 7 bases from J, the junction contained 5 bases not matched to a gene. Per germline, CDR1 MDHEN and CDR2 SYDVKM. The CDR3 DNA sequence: TGTGCCAGCAGTCGACAGGGAACGGAGCAGTACTTC. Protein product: CASSRQGTEQYF.

Here the CDR3 reads CASSWGTGAETQYF. The CDR3 bases are TGTGCCAGCAGCTGGGGGACAGGGGCTGAGACCCAGTACTTC. The V gene is TRBV11-1, the J gene TRBJ2-5; 10 bases line up with TRBD1. J was trimmed by 5 bases and V by 4 bases; bases with no gene match: 4. This CDR3 has 14 amino acids. From germline, CDR1 is SGHAT and CDR2 FQDESV (reference sequence).

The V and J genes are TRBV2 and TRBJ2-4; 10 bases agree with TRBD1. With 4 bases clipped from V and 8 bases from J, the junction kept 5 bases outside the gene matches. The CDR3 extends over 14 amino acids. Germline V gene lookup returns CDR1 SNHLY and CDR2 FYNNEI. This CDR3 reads CASSGGQGRDIQYF. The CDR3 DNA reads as TGTGCCAGCAGTGGGGGACAGGGGCGGGACATTCAGTACTTC.

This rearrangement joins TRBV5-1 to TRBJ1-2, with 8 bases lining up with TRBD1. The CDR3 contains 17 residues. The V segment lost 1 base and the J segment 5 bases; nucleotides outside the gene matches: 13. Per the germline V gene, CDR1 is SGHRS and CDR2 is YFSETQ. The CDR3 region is CASSLSQAGGLGYGYTF. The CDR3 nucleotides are TGCGCCAGCAGCTTGTCCCAAGCAGGGGGCCTCGGGTATGGCTACACCTTC.

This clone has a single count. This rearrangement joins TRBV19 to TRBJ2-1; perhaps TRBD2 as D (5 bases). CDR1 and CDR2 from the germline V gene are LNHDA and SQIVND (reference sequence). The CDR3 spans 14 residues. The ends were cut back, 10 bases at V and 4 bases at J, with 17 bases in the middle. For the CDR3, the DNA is TGTGCCACTAAGACCCACGGGGTATACAATGAGCAGTTCTTC. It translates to CATKTHGVYNEQFF.